This T cell receptor beta chain emerged from a study of CD8+CD57+ T cells in acquired aplastic anemia. In the study overall: Sorted CD4+ and CD8+ cells gave an average of approximately 3 ug of DNA.

The germline V gene encodes CDR1 MNHEY and CDR2 SVGEGT. The CDR3 length is 14 residues. The V gene end was trimmed by 5 bases and the J gene end by 5 bases; junction bases not matched to a gene: 7. About this clonotype itself: What it binds is unknown.

Previously, flow cytometry had revealed CD8+CD57+ cell expansion in the patients chosen for sequencing. Study observations and caveats: The number of CD8+ CDR3 sequences shared by patients and controls was approximately 30.

Genomic DNA acted as the template from which TCR beta VDJ combination and CDR3 sequence profiling were carried out. TCRdb ran MiXCR on the reads and lists one entry per CDR3 protein. Seen here are some 170,000 distinct CDR3 sequences, about 45% observed once, and the top ten hold 1.1%. The genes are TRBV6-2 or TRBV6-3 and TRBJ2-3; 7 bases fit TRBD1. The TCR comes from a human donor with aplastic anemia. Sequencing input: sorted CD4+, CD8+, or CD8+CD57+ T cells (not recorded which) from PBMCs. For the CDR3, the DNA is TGTGCCAGCAGTCAGAGGACAGGTGGAGATACGCAGTATTTT. Its translation: CASSQRTGGDTQYF.